This T cell receptor (beta chain) was recovered during a study of blood T cell repertoires in COVID-19. As for the study in general: Samples came from the United States, Italy and Spain, spanning acute and convalescent COVID-19.

Methods used by the authors: Nucleated cell number was recorded as an estimate derived from reference gene primer amplification. Generated by immunoSEQ multiplex PCR, the TCRdb table keeps only in-frame clones and is missing some. The V and J calls and clone size were taken over from that table, and D and trimming were inferred from the DNA. The table has over 300,000 clones, about 91% seen once. V was shortened by 6 bases and J by 2 bases, with 13 bases between the two germline ends. The CDR3 has 14 residues. Germline V gives CDR1 SGHNT, CDR2 YYREEE (reference sequence). Participants came from some 26 US areas, aged about 18 to 89 years. Participants had their cohort set by participant-reported clinical history.

Sample: PBMCs or T cells enriched from blood (not recorded which). The V call is TRBV5-4, the J call TRBJ2-3, with TRBD1 as a possible D gene (6 bases). The origin of this receptor is a woman aged 40-49 years who had recovered from COVID-19. CDR3 nucleotide sequence: TGTGCCAGCACCTCGGACAGTTTCACAGATACGCAGTATTTT. The encoded protein is CASTSDSFTDTQYF.